This TCR beta chain was captured by sequencing in a study of blood T cell repertoires in COVID-19. V lost 3 bases, J lost 1 base, and 5 bases stayed unmatched. The CDR3 runs 17 residues. Germline V CDR1 and CDR2: SGHKS, YYEKEE (reference sequence). Authors' data handling: Estimates of nucleated cell counts were drawn from the amplification of reference gene primers. The repertoire was sequenced with immunoSEQ multiplex PCR; TCRdb's copy has only in-frame clones and lacks some. D and trimming were read from the DNA, whereas the V and J calls and clone size are those reported in that table. The sample comprises just over 350,000 clones, roughly 87% of which are singletons, and approximately 3.1% rests with the top ten.

The rearrangement uses TRBV5-5 and TRBJ2-3; 13 bases map to TRBD2. Material for sequencing was PBMCs or T cells enriched from blood (not recorded which). This clonotype was sampled from a woman between 25 and 40 years old who had recovered from COVID-19. Here the CDR3 DNA reads TGTGCCAGCAGCTCACTAGCGGGGGGGCCCGGCACAGATACGCAGTATTTT. Protein product: CASSSLAGGPGTDTQYF.